This TCR beta chain was identified in a study of shared clonotypes between healthy human individuals. About the study: For every donor, three CD4 naive, three CD4 memory, two CD8 naive and one CD8 memory plates were used.

Germline V gives CDR1 SGHRS, CDR2 YFSETQ. V gave up 3 bases and J gave up 5 bases; unmatched junction bases: 8. CDR3 size: 16 residues. General study points: Represented genetic and exposure-history diversity was restricted by having few donors. It was only blood that was sampled, and tissue repertoires likely differ. An effect of sequencing depth on clonotype sharing among donors was expected.

On this clone: Antigen: not known.

Clones were read by immunoSEQ multiplex PCR, and TCRdb kept only the in-frame ones, dropping some. The data hold some 2.4 million clones, with roughly 93% observed a single time. This TCR was sampled from a man between 18 and 29 years old in good health. Some clones in this sample may be carry-over from other donors' samples. J is TRBJ1-1 and V is TRBV5-1; 12 bases agree with TRBD1. Input material: naive CD4+ T cells from PBMCs. Described subset: CD45RA+ positively selected. CDR3 loop: CASSSIPGQGATEAFF. Here the CDR3 DNA reads TGCGCCAGCAGCTCCATACCGGGACAGGGGGCAACTGAAGCTTTCTTT. Full variable domain (missing parts from reference TRBV5-1 and TRBJ1-1): KAGVTQTPRYLIKTRGQQVTLSCSPISGHRSVSWYQQTPGQGLQFLFEYFSETQRNKGNFPGRFSGRQFSNSRSEMNVSTLELGDSALYLCASSSIPGQGATEAFFGQGTRLTVV.